This T cell receptor beta chain was captured in a study of blood T cell repertoires in COVID-19. As for the study in general: The United States, Italy and Spain were the sources of the acute and convalescent COVID-19 samples.

The method was immunoSEQ multiplex PCR; TCRdb's version includes in-frame clones alone and lacks a portion of them. The profile shows hundreds of thousands of clones, 85% to 90% of them singletons. During active infection, Seattle patients enrolled and were then monitored through disease. Germline CDR1 SGDLS, CDR2 YYNGEE. The CDR3 loop spans 17 amino acids. Trimming at V came to 2 bases and at J to 8 bases, leaving 14 bases not matched to a gene. This clone was recorded only once. Sequencing was done on a sample of peripheral blood. The sequence was collected from a woman in her 50s with COVID-19, enrolled during active disease. The chain recombines TRBV9 with TRBJ1-4, with 8 bases matching TRBD1. CDR3 nucleotide sequence: TGTGCCAGCAGCGTTAACCCCGGGGCAGGGGGCGCAGAAAAACTGTTTTTT. Translating gives CASSVNPGAGGAEKLFF.